A selection of T cell receptor beta chains follows, all from one sample in a study of cytomegalovirus exposure and HLA in healthy donors. The table came from immunoSEQ multiplex PCR; TCRdb's copy has only in-frame clones and leaves some out. This table has more than 150,000 clones, approximately 88% appearing once. Sequencing was done on a sample of PBMCs. The receptor source for this set is a woman aged 45-60 years in good health and CMV-seropositive. Both conserved end residues are part of each CDR3. Fields, in order: CDR3 protein, CDR3 DNA, clone size, J gene, V gene, D gene. D genes are given only for firm matches. Clone size is not always given. Where it is, it says once, few, many or a class for expanded clones.

CASSLLETQYF,TGTGCCAGCAGCTTACTTGAGACCCAGTACTTC,.,TRBJ2-5,TRBV7-8,.
CASSLERYAGELFF,TGTGCCAGCAGTTTAGAGAGGTATGCCGGGGAGCTGTTTTTT,.,TRBJ2-2,TRBV27,.
CASSVWDRDDNEQFF,TGTGCCAGCAGCGTCTGGGACAGGGACGACAATGAGCAGTTCTTC,.,TRBJ2-1,TRBV9,TRBD1
CASSRGQGGTGELFF,TGTGCCAGCAGCAGGGGACAGGGTGGCACCGGGGAGCTGTTTTTT,.,TRBJ2-2,TRBV7-6,TRBD1
CASTPHLEDEKLFF,TGTGCCAGCACCCCTCACTTGGAGGATGAAAAACTGTTTTTT,.,TRBJ1-4,TRBV2,.
CASSSRGNNEQFF,TGTGCCAGCAGCTCCCGGGGAAACAATGAGCAGTTCTTC,.,TRBJ2-1,TRBV7-6,.
CASSLVAGMKTQYF,TGTGCCAGCAGTCTGGTTGCAGGAATGAAGACCCAGTACTTC,.,TRBJ2-5,TRBV14,.
CAISRDLSGNTIYF,TGTGCCATCAGCAGGGACTTATCTGGAAACACCATATATTTT,.,TRBJ1-3,TRBV6-1,.
CASSPRTGSNSPLHF,TGTGCCAGCTCACCAAGGACAGGGAGTAATTCACCCCTCCACTTT,.,TRBJ1-6,TRBV18,TRBD1
CASSPTGVLGNQPQHF,TGTGCCAGCTCACCGACAGGGGTCCTAGGCAATCAGCCCCAGCATTTT,.,TRBJ1-5,TRBV18,TRBD1
CASSHMVGTSGTDTQYF,TGTGCCAGCAGCCATATGGTGGGAACTAGCGGCACAGATACGCAGTATTTT,.,TRBJ2-3,TRBV5-4,TRBD2
CASSRLGQGLNTEAFF,TGTGCCAGCAGCCGTCTGGGACAGGGACTGAACACTGAAGCTTTCTTT,.,TRBJ1-1,TRBV7-3,TRBD1
CASNRDPTGGQGNTIYF,TGTGCCAGTAATCGAGACCCGACAGGGGGCCAGGGAAACACCATATATTTT,.,TRBJ1-3,TRBV19,TRBD1
CASSVGGLKWETQYF,TGTGCCAGTAGTGTTGGGGGCCTCAAATGGGAGACCCAGTACTTC,.,TRBJ2-5,TRBV19,.
CASSPPVTDRGRAYGYTF,TGTGCCAGCTCACCACCGGTTACGGACAGGGGGCGCGCCTATGGCTACACCTTC,few,TRBJ1-2,TRBV18,TRBD1
CASSFTSGTEAFF,TGCGCCAGCAGCTTTACATCGGGCACTGAAGCTTTCTTT,.,TRBJ1-1,TRBV5-1,.
CASTADSTDTQYF,TGTGCCAGCACGGCGGATAGCACAGATACGCAGTATTTT,.,TRBJ2-3,TRBV6-1,.
CASGLEQGLNTIYF,TGTGCTAGTGGTTTGGAGCAGGGCCTAAACACCATATATTTT,.,TRBJ1-3,TRBV12-5,.
CASRPGGNSPLHF,TGTGCCAGCAGACCAGGGGGGAACTCACCCCTCCACTTT,.,TRBJ1-6,TRBV7-2,TRBD1
CASSSGQGRTGELFF,TGTGCCAGCAGCTCGGGACAGGGGCGCACCGGGGAGCTGTTTTTT,few,TRBJ2-2,TRBV7-6,TRBD1
CASSQYRQGVVGTNEKLFF,TGCGCCAGCAGCCAATATAGACAGGGGGTAGTTGGAACTAATGAAAAACTGTTTTTT,.,TRBJ1-4,TRBV4-1,TRBD1
CASAWNRESGYTF,TGTGCCAGCGCGTGGAACAGGGAGAGTGGCTACACCTTC,.,TRBJ1-2,TRBV6-5,.